Below are 5 T cell receptor beta chains sequenced from a single sample in a study of cytomegalovirus exposure and HLA in healthy donors. With 60 Vbeta and 13 Jbeta primers, the PCR was carried out. Using immunoSEQ multiplex PCR, the repertoire was profiled, and TCRdb retains in-frame clones only, with some absent. The profile shows 150,000 or so clones, around 77% of them singletons. Sample: PBMCs. These receptors were collected from a male donor in good health and CMV-seropositive.

V usage is TRBV2 and J usage is TRBJ2-4; D might be TRBD1 (8 bases). The length of the CDR3 is 15 residues. CDR1 and CDR2 from the germline V gene are SNHLY and FYNNEI. V was pared by 4 bases and J by 6 bases, with 16 bases between. DNA for the CDR3: TGTGCCAGCAGTGCACAGGGGGGAGGGGGAAACATTCAGTACTTC. Translation: CASSAQGGGGNIQYF.

The chain employs TRBV7-9 and TRBJ1-1, with 8 bases matching TRBD1. Per the germline V gene, CDR1 is SEHNR and CDR2 is FQNEAQ (reference sequence). The CDR3 spans 14 residues. J lost 5 bases, V lost 5 bases, and 7 bases had no gene match. CDR3: CASSRTGGSTEAFF. CDR3 DNA: TGTGCCAGCAGCCGTACAGGGGGTAGTACTGAAGCTTTCTTT.

In this sample, this clone turned up a few times. V gene TRBV2 combines with J gene TRBJ1-4; 7 positions match TRBD1. Germline CDR1 reads SNHLY; CDR2 reads FYNNEI. The CDR3 covers 15 residues. V lost 7 bases and J lost 7; bases outside the gene matches: 12. CDR3: CASTGRDRDGEKLFF. The CDR3 nucleotides are TGTGCCAGCACAGGACGTGACAGGGATGGTGAAAAACTGTTTTTT.

This clone turned up a few times. The chain recombines TRBV6-1 with TRBJ2-1, with 8 nucleotides matching TRBD1. The length of the CDR3 is 15 residues. Trimming took 7 bases from V and 4 from J; bases not matched to a gene: 9. Germline V gives CDR1 MNHNS, CDR2 SASEGT. The DNA of the CDR3 is TGTGCCAGCACCCTGGGGGACAGGTCGTACAATGAGCAGTTCTTC. This encodes CASTLGDRSYNEQFF.

The chain has TRBV4-2 and TRBJ1-2; D not certain. CDR1 is LGHNA, CDR2 YNFKEQ, per germline. V was clipped by 0 bases and J by 4 bases, with 18 bases between them. The CDR3 extends over 17 amino acids. The CDR3 sequence: CASSQDRETPSLYGYTF. For the CDR3, the DNA is TGTGCCAGCAGCCAAGATCGGGAGACACCCTCCCTCTATGGCTACACCTTC.